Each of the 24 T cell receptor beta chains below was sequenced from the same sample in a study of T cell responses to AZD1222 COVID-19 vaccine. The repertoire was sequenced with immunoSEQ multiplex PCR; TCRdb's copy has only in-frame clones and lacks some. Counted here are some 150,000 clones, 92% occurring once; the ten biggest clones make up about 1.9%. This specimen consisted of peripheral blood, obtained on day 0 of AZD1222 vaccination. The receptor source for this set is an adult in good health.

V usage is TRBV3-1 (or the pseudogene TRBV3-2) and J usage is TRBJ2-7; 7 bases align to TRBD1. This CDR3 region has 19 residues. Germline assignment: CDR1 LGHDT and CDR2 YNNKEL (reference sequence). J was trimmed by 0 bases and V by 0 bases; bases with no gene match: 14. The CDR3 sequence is CASSQDTRTGFISSYEQYF. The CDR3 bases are TGTGCCAGCAGCCAAGACACGAGGACAGGATTCATTAGCTCCTACGAGCAGTACTTC.

The CDR3 DNA is TGCGCCAGCAGCCAGTTCAGGGGGCAGGGCACTAATGAAAAACTGTTTTTT. It yields the protein CASSQFRGQGTNEKLFF. The rearrangement uses TRBV4-3 and TRBJ1-4, with 8 bases lining up with TRBD1. The CDR3 length is 17 residues. Germline CDR1 LGHNA, CDR2 YSLEER. V lost 3 bases to trimming and J lost 2 bases; unmatched junction nucleotides: 8.

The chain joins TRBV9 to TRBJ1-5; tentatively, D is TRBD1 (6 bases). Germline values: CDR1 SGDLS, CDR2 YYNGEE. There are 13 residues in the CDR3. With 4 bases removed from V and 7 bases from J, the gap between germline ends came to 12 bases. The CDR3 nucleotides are TGTGCCAGCAGCCTAGGGGGGGACCAGCCCCAGCATTTT. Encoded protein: CASSLGGDQPQHF.

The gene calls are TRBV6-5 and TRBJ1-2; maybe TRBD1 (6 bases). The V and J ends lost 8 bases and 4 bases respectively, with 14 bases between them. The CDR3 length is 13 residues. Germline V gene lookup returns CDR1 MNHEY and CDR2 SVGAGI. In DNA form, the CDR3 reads TGTGCCAGCGGGGGCCAGGGAGCCTATGGCTACACCTTC. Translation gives CASGGQGAYGYTF.

CDR3 coding DNA: TGCGCCAGCAGGGGGGGGCTGAGCAATCAGCCCCAGCATTTT. Amino acid sequence: CASRGGLSNQPQHF. The chain recombines TRBV10-2 with TRBJ1-5; maybe TRBD1 (6 bases). This CDR3 is built from 14 residues. Germline assignment: CDR1 WSHSY and CDR2 SAAADI. V lost 6 bases and J lost 1, with 10 bases in between.

As DNA, the CDR3 is TGTGCCAGCAGCTTAGTAGGGAATGAGCAGTTCTTC. It specifies CASSLVGNEQFF. The rearrangement joins TRBV11-2 to TRBJ2-1; D is undetermined. Germline V gene lookup returns CDR1 SGHAT and CDR2 FQNNGV. The CDR3 has 12 amino acids. V lost 1 base and J 7 bases, leaving 5 bases between the germline ends.

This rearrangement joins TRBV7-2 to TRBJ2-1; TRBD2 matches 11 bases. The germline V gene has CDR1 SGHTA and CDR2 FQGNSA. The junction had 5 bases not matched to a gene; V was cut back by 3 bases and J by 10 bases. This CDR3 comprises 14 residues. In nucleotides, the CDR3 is TGTGCCAGCAGCTTTCGGACTAGCGGGTACGAGCAGTTCTTC. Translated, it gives CASSFRTSGYEQFF.

CDR3 sequence reads: CASRREETQYF. In DNA form, the CDR3 reads TGTGCCAGCAGAAGGGAAGAGACCCAGTACTTC. The rearrangement joins TRBV7-9 to TRBJ2-5; the D is unclear. V was trimmed by 6 bases and J by 3 bases, leaving 5 bases between them. The CDR3 consists of 11 residues. CDR1 and CDR2 from the germline V gene are SEHNR and FQNEAQ (reference sequence).

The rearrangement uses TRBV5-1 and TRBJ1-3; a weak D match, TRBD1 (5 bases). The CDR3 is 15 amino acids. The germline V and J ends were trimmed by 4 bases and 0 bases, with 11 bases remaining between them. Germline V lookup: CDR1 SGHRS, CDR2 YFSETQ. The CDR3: CASSGGLISGNTIYF. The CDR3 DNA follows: TGCGCCAGCAGCGGGGGACTGATCTCTGGAAACACCATATATTTT.

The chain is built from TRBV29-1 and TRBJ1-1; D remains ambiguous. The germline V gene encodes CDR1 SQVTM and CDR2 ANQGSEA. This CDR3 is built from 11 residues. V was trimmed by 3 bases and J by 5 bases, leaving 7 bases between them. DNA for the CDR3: TGCAGCGTTGACAACCTGACTGAAGCTTTCTTT. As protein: CSVDNLTEAFF.

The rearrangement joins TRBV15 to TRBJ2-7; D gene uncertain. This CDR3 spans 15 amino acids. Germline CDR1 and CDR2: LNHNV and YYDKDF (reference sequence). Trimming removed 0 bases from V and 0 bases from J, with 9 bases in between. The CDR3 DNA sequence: TGTGCCACCAGCAGAGACTATTTCAGCTCCTACGAGCAGTACTTC. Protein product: CATSRDYFSSYEQYF. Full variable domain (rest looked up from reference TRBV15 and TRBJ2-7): DAMVIQNPRYQVTQFGKPVTLSCSQTLNHNVMYWYQQKSSQAPKLLFHYYDKDFNNEADTPDNFQSRRPNTSFCFLDIRSPGLGDTAMYLCATSRDYFSSYEQYFGPGTRLTVT.

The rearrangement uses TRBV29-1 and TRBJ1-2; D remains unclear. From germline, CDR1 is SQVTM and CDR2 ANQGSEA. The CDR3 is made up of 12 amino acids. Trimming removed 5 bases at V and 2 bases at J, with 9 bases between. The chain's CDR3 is CSVYVLNYGYTF. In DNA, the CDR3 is TGCAGCGTTTACGTTCTCAACTATGGCTACACCTTC.

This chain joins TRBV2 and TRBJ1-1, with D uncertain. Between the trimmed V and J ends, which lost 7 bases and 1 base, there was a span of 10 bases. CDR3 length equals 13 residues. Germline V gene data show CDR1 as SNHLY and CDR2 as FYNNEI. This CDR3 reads CASTMGRNTEAFF. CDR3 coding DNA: TGTGCCAGCACCATGGGTCGGAACACTGAAGCTTTCTTT.

CDR3 in amino acids: CASRRISGGAVEQYF. CDR3 sequence (DNA): TGTGCCAGCAGACGCATTAGCGGGGGGGCGGTCGAGCAGTACTTC. The rearrangement uses TRBV27 and TRBJ2-7, with 11 bases identical to TRBD2. Germline CDR1 is MNHEY and CDR2 is SMNVEV (reference sequence). This CDR3 has 15 residues. Trimming cost V 6 bases and J 6 bases; bases outside gene matches: 10.

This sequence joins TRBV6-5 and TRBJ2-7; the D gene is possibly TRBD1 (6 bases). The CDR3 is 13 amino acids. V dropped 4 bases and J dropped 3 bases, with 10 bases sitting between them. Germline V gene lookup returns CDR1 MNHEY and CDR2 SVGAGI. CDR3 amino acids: CASSLGANYEQYF. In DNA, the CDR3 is TGTGCCAGCAGTTTGGGGGCCAACTACGAGCAGTACTTC.

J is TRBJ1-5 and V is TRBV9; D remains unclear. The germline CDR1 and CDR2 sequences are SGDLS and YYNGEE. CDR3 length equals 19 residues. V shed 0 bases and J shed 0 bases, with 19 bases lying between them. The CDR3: CASSVDKEMAFGSNQPQHF. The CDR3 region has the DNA TGTGCCAGCAGCGTAGATAAGGAGATGGCATTCGGTAGCAATCAGCCCCAGCATTTT.

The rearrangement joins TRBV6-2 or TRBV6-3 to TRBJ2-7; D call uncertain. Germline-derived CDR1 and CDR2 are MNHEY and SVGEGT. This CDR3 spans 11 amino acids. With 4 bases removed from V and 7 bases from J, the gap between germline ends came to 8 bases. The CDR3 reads CASSSVWEQYF. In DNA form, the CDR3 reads TGTGCCAGCAGTTCCGTCTGGGAGCAGTACTTC.

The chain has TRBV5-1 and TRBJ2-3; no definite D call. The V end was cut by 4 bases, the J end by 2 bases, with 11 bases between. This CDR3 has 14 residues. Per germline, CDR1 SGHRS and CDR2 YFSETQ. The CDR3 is CASSRREVTDTQYF. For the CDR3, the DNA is TGCGCCAGCAGCCGAAGAGAGGTCACAGATACGCAGTATTTT.

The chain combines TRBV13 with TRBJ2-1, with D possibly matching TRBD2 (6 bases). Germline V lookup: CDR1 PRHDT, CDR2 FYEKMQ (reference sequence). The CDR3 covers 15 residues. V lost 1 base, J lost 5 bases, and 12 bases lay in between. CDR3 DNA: TGTGCCAGCAGCTTAGCCGGGGGAATTAACAATGAGCAGTTCTTC. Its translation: CASSLAGGINNEQFF.

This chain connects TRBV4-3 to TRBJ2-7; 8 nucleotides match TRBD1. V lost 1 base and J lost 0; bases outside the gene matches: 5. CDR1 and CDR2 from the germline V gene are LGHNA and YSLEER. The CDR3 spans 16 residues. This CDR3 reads CASSQGFGQGSYEQYF. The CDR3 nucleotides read TGCGCCAGCAGCCAAGGATTTGGACAGGGCTCCTACGAGCAGTACTTC.

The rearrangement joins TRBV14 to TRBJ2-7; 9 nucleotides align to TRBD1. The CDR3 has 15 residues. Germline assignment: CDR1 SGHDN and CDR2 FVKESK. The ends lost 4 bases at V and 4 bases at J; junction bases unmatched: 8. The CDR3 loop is CASSPTGTGRYEQYF. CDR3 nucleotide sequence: TGTGCCAGCAGCCCTACCGGGACAGGGAGGTACGAGCAGTACTTC.

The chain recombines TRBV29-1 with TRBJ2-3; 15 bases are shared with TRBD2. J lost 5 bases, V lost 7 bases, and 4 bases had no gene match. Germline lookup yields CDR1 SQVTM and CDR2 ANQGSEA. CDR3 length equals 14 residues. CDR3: CSGTSGGAGDTQYF. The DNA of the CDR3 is TGCAGCGGGACTAGCGGGGGGGCCGGAGATACGCAGTATTTT.

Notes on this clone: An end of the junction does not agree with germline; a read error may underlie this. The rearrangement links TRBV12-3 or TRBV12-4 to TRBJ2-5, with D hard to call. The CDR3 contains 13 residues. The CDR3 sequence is CASSLVGLEAQYF. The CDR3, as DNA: TGTGCCAGCAGTTTAGTGGGTCTAGAGGCCCAGTACTTC.

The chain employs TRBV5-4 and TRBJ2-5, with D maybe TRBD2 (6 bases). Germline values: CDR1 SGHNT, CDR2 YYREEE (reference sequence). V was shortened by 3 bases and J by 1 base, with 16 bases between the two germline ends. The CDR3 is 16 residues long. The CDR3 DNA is TGTGCCAGCAGCTCCGAGGCGGGATCCCCCCAAGAGACCCAGTACTTC. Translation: CASSSEAGSPQETQYF.